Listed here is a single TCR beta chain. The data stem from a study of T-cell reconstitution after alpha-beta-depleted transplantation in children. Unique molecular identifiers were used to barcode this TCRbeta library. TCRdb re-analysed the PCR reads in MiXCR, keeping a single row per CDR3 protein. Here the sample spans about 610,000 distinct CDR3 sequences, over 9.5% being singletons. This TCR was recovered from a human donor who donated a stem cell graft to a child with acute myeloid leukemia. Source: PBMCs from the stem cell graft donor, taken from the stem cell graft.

In nucleotides, the CDR3 is TGCAGTGCTAGTCAGACTAGCGGGGATTACGAGCAGTACTTC. This codes for CSASQTSGDYEQYF. This chain joins TRBV20-1 and TRBJ2-7; 11 positions match TRBD2. Unmatched junction bases numbered 5, after V lost 3 bases and J lost 4 bases. The CDR3 is 14 residues long. The V gene's germline CDR1 is DFQATT and CDR2 SNEGSKA (reference sequence).